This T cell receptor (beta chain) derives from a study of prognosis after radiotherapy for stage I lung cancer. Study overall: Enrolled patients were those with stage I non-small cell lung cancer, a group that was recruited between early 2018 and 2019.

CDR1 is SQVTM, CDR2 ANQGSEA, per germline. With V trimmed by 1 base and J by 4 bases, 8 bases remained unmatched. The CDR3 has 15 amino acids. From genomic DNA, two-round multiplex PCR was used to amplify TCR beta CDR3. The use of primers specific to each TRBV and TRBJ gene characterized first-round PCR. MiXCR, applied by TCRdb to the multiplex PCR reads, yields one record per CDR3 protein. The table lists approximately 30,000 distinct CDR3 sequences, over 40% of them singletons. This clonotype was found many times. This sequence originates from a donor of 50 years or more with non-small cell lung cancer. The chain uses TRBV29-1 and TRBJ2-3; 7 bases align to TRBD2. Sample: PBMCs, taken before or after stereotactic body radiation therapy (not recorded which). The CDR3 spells CSVEARAGSADTQYF. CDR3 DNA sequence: TGCAGCGTTGAAGCTCGAGCGGGGTCCGCAGATACGCAGTATTTT.